This T cell receptor (beta chain) was obtained from a study of cytomegalovirus exposure and HLA in healthy donors. 13 Jbeta primers and 60 Vbeta primers were used for the PCR. Here immunoSEQ multiplex PCR was the method, and the copy in TCRdb shows in-frame clones only, minus some. The data hold some 140,000 clones, with 60% to 85% observed a single time. Regarding the study as a whole: About 87% or about 30% of the time was how often most TCR beta V segments were productive, according to an earlier analysis. Common viral pathogens were later found to be apparently linked to several of the most significant clusters. A link between a missense DCLRE1C variant and TCR beta V- and J-gene trimming emerged from a later analysis. The study designated fewer than 200 TCR beta chains cytomegalovirus-associated.

In the case of this clone: The antigen is undetermined.

Trimming removed 6 bases from V and 5 bases from J, with 16 bases in between. Germline V gives CDR1 LNHDA, CDR2 SQIVND (reference sequence). The CDR3 runs 14 residues. The receptor comes from a woman between 35 and 50 years old in good health and CMV-seronegative. V and J are TRBV19 and TRBJ1-1; D remains unclear. The sample consisted of PBMCs. The CDR3: CASSPPRAWTEAFF. In nucleotides, the CDR3 is TGTGCCAGTAGCCCACCGAGAGCTTGGACTGAAGCTTTCTTT. The variable domain in full, completed from reference TRBV19 and TRBJ1-1, reads DGGITQSPKYLFRKEGQNVTLSCEQNLNHDAMYWYRQDPGQGLRLIYYSQIVNDFQKGDIAEGYSVSREKKESFPLTVTSAQKNPTAFYLCASSPPRAWTEAFFGQGTRLTVV.